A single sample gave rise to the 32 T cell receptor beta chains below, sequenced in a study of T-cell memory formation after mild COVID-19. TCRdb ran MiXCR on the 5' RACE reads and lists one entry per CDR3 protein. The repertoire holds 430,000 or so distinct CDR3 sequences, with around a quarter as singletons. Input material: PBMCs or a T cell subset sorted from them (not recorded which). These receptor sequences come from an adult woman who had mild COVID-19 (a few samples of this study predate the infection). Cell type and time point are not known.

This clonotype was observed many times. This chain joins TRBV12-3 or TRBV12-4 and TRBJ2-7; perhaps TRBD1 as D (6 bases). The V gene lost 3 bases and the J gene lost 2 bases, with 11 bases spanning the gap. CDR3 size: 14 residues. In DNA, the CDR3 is TGTGCCAGCAGTTTCTTGGACAGTCCCTACGAGCAGTACTTC. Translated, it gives CASSFLDSPYEQYF.

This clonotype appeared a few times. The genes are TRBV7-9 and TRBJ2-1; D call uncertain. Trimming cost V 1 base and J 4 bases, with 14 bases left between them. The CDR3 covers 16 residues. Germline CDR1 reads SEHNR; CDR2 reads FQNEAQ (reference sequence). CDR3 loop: CASSLEGQVIYNEQFF. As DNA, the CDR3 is TGTGCCAGCAGCTTAGAGGGCCAGGTGATTTACAATGAGCAGTTCTTC.

The CDR3 region has the DNA TGCGCCAGCAGCAGAGGACAGGGGGTAACTGAAGCTTTCTTT. It is translated as CASSRGQGVTEAFF. The chain uses TRBV5-1 and TRBJ1-1; 10 bases match TRBD1. With 4 bases clipped from V and 5 bases from J, the junction kept 5 bases outside the gene matches. The CDR3 covers 14 residues. Per the germline V gene, CDR1 is SGHRS and CDR2 is YFSETQ.

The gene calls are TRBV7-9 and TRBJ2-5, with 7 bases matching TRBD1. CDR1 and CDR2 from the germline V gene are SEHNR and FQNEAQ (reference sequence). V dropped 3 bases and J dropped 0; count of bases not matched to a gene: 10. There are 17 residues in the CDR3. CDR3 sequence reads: CASSFSIGTAYQETQYF. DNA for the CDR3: TGTGCCAGCAGCTTCTCAATCGGGACAGCATACCAAGAGACCCAGTACTTC.

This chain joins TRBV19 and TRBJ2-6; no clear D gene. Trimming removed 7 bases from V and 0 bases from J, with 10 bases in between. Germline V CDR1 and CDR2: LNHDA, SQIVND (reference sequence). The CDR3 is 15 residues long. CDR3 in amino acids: CASTKDHSGANVLTF. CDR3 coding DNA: TGTGCCAGTACAAAAGACCACTCTGGGGCCAACGTCCTGACTTTC.

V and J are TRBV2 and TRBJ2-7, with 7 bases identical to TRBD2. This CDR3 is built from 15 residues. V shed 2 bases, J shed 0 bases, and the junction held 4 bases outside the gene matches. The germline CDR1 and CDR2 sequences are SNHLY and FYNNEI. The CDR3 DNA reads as TGTGCCAGCAGTGAACTAGCGGAGCCCTCCTACGAGCAGTACTTC. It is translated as CASSELAEPSYEQYF.

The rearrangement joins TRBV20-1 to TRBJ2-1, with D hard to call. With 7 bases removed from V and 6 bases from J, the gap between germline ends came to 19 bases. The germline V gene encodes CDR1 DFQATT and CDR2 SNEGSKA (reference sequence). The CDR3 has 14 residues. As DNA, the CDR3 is TGCAGTGTAAAGGGCCTTCCCTTATCCAATGAGCAGTTCTTC. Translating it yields CSVKGLPLSNEQFF.

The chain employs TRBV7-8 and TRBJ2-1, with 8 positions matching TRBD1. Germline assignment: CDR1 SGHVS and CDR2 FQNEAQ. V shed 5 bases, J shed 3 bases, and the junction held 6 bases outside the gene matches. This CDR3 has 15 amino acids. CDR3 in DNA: TGTGCCAGCAGCAACTCAGGGGGCCTCTACAATGAGCAGTTCTTC. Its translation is CASSNSGGLYNEQFF. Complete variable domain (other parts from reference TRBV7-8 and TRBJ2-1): GAGVSQSPRYKVAKRGQDVALRCDPISGHVSLFWYQQALGQGPEFLTYFQNEAQLDKSGLPSDRFFAERPEGSVSTLKIQRTQQEDSAVYLCASSNSGGLYNEQFFGPGTRLTVL.

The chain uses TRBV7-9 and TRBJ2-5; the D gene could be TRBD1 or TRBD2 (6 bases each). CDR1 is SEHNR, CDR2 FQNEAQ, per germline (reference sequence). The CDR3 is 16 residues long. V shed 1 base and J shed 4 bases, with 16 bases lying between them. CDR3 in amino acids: CASSLVMGEGGETQYF. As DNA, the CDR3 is TGTGCCAGCAGCTTAGTGATGGGAGAGGGGGGAGAGACCCAGTACTTC.

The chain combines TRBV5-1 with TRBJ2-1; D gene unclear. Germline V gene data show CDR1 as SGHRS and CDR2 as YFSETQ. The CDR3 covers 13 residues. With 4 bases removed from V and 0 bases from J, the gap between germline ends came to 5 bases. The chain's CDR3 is CASSASSYNEQFF. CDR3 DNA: TGCGCCAGCAGCGCTAGCTCCTACAATGAGCAGTTCTTC.

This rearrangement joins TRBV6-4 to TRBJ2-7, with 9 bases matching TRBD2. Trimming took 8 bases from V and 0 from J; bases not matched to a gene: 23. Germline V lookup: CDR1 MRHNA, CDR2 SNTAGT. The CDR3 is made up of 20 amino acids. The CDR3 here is CASRTRPGTSGGINSYEQYF. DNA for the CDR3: TGTGCCAGCCGCACTCGACCCGGGACGAGCGGGGGGATCAACTCCTACGAGCAGTACTTC.

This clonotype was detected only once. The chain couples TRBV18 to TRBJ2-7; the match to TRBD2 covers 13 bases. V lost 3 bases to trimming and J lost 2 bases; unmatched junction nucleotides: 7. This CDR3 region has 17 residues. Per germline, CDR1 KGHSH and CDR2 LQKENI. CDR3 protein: CASSPPGTSGVTYEQYF. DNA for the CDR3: TGTGCCAGCTCACCCCCGGGGACTAGCGGGGTAACCTACGAGCAGTACTTC.

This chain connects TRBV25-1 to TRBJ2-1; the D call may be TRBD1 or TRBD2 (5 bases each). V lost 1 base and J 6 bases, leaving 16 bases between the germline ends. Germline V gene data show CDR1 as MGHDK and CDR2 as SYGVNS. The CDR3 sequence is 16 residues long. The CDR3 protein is CASSESLGESRNEQFF. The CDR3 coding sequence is TGTGCCAGCAGTGAATCACTAGGGGAGAGTCGCAATGAGCAGTTCTTC.

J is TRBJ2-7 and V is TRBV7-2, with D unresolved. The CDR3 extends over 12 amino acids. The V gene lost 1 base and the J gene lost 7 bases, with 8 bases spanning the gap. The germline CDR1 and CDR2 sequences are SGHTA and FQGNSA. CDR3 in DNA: TGTGCCAGCAGCTTAGTAGCTGGTGAGCAGTACTTC. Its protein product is CASSLVAGEQYF. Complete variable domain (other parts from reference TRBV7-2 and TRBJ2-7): GAGVSQSPSNKVTEKGKDVELRCDPISGHTALYWYRQSLGQGLEFLIYFQGNSAPDKSGLPSDRFSAERTGGSVSTLTIQRTQQEDSAVYLCASSLVAGEQYFGPGTRLTVT.

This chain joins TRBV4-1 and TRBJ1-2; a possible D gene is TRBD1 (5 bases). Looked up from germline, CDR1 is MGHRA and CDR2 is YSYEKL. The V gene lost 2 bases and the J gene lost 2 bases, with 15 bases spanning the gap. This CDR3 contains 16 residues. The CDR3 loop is CASSQSSGTANYGYTF. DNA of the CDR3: TGCGCCAGCAGCCAAAGTTCAGGGACCGCCAACTATGGCTACACCTTC.

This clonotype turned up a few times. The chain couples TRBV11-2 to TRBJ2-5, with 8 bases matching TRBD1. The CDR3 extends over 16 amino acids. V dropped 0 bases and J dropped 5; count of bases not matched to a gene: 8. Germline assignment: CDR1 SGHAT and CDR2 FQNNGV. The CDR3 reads CASSLDRGQGVETQYF. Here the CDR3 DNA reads TGTGCCAGCAGCTTAGATCGAGGACAGGGTGTCGAGACCCAGTACTTC. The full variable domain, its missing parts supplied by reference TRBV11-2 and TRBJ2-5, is EAGVAQSPRYKIIEKRQSVAFWCNPISGHATLYWYQQILGQGPKLLIQFQNNGVVDDSQLPKDRFSAERLKGVDSTLKIQPAKLEDSAVYLCASSLDRGQGVETQYFGPGTRLLVL.

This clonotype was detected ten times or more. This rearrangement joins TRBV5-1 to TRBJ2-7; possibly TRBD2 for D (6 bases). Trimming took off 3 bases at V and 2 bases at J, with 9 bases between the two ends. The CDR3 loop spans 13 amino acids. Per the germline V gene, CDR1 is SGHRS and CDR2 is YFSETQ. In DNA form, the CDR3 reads TGCGCCAGCAGCTCGGGACTGACCTACGAGCAGTACTTC. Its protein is CASSSGLTYEQYF.

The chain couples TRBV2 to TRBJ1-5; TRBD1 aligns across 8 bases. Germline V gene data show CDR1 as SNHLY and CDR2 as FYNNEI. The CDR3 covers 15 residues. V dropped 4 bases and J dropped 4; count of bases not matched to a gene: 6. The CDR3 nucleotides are TGTGCCAGCAGTGGGCGACAGGGGAGGAATCAGCCCCAGCATTTT. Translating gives CASSGRQGRNQPQHF.

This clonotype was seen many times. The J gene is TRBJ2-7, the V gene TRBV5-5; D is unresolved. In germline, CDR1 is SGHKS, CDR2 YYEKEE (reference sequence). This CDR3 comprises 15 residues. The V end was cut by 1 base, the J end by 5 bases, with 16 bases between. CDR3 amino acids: CASSLIGNPRDEQYF. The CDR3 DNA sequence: TGTGCCAGCAGCTTGATTGGCAACCCTCGGGACGAGCAGTACTTC.

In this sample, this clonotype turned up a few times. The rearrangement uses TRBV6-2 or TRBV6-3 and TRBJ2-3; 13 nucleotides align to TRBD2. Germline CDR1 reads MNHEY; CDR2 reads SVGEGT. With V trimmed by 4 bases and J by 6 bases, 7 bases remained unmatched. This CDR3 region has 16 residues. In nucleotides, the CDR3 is TGTGCCAGCAGTTCCCACGGACTAGCGGGAGATGATACGCAGTATTTT. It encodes CASSSHGLAGDDTQYF.

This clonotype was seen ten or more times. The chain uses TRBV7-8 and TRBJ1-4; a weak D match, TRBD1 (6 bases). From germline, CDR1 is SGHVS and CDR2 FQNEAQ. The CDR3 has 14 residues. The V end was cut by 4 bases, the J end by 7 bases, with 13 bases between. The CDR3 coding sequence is TGTGCCAGCAGCTCGGGCCTCAGGGGTGAAAAACTGTTTTTT. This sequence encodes CASSSGLRGEKLFF.

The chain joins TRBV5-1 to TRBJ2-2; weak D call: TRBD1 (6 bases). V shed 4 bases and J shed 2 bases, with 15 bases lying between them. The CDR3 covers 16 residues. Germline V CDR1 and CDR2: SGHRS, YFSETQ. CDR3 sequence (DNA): TGCGCCAGCAGCGTACAGGGTTCAATAAACACCGGGGAGCTGTTTTTT. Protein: CASSVQGSINTGELFF. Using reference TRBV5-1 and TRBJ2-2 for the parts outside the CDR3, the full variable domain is KAGVTQTPRYLIKTRGQQVTLSCSPISGHRSVSWYQQTPGQGLQFLFEYFSETQRNKGNFPGRFSGRQFSNSRSEMNVSTLELGDSALYLCASSVQGSINTGELFFGEGSRLTVL.

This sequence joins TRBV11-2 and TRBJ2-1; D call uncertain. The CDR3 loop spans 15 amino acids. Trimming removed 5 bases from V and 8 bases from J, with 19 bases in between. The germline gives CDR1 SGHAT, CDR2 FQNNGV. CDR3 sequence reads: CASSPDGLQWDEQFF. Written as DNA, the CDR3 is TGTGCCAGCAGCCCAGACGGGTTACAGTGGGATGAGCAGTTCTTC.

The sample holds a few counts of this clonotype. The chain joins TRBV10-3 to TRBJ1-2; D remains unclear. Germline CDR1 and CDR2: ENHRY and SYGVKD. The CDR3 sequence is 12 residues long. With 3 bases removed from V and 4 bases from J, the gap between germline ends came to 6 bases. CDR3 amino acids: CAISESAYGYTF. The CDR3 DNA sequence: TGTGCCATCAGTGAATCGGCCTATGGCTACACCTTC.

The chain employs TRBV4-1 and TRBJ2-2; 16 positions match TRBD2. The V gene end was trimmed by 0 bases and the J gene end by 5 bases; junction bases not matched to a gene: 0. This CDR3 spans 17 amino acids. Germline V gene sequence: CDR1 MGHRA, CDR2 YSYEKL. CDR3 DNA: TGCGCCAGCAGCCAAGAGGGACTAGCGGGAGGGACCGGGGAGCTGTTTTTT. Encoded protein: CASSQEGLAGGTGELFF.

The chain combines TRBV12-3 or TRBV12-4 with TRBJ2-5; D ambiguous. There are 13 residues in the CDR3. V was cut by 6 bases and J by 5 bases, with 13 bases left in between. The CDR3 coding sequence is TGTGCCAGCAGCCCTCCCTTTAATGAGACCCAGTACTTC. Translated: CASSPPFNETQYF.

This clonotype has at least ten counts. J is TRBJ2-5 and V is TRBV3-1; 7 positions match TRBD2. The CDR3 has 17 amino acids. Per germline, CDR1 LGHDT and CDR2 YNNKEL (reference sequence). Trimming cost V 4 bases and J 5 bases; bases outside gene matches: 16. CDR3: CASSPEVDRPGRETQYF. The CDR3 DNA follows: TGTGCCAGCAGCCCGGAGGTCGACCGGCCCGGGAGGGAGACCCAGTACTTC.

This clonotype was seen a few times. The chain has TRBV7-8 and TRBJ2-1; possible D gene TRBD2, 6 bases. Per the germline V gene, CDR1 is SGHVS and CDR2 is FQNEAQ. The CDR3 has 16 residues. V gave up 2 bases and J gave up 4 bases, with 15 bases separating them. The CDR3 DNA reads TGTGCCAGCAGCTTACGCCCCGGTGCGGGGTACAATGAGCAGTTCTTC. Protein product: CASSLRPGAGYNEQFF. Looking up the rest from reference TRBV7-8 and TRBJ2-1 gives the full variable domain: GAGVSQSPRYKVAKRGQDVALRCDPISGHVSLFWYQQALGQGPEFLTYFQNEAQLDKSGLPSDRFFAERPEGSVSTLKIQRTQQEDSAVYLCASSLRPGAGYNEQFFGPGTRLTVL.

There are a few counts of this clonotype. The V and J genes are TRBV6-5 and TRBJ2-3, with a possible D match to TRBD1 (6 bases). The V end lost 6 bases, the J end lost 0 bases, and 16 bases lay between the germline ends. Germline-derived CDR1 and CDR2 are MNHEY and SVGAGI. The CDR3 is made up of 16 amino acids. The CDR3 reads CASRQPTGFSTDTQYF. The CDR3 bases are TGTGCCAGCAGGCAACCCACAGGGTTCAGCACAGATACGCAGTATTTT.

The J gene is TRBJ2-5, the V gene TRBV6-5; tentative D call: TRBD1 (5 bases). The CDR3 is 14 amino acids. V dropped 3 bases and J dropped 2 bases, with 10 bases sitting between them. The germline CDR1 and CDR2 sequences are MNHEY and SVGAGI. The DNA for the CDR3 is TGTGCCAGCAGTTATAGGGGTGGGCAAGAGACCCAGTACTTC. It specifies CASSYRGGQETQYF.

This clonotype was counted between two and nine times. CDR3 DNA: TGTGCCAGCAGCTCTTCTCCACTTGAAGCTTTCTTT. Amino acid sequence: CASSSSPLEAFF. The gene calls are TRBV7-9 and TRBJ1-1; D is uncertain. Germline CDR1 is SEHNR and CDR2 is FQNEAQ (reference sequence). The CDR3 is made up of 12 amino acids. Trimming removed 4 bases from V and 7 bases from J, with 10 bases in between.

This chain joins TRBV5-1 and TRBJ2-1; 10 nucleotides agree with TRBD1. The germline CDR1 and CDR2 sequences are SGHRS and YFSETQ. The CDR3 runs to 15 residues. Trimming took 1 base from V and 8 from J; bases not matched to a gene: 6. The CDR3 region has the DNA TGCGCCAGCAGCTTGACAACCGGGACAGGGGATGAGCAGTTCTTC. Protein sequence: CASSLTTGTGDEQFF. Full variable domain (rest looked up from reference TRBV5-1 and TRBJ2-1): KAGVTQTPRYLIKTRGQQVTLSCSPISGHRSVSWYQQTPGQGLQFLFEYFSETQRNKGNFPGRFSGRQFSNSRSEMNVSTLELGDSALYLCASSLTTGTGDEQFFGPGTRLTVL.